This passage covers 6 T cell receptor beta chains from one sample sequenced in a study of regulatory dendritic cells for organ transplantation (dated by TCRdb to 2016 to 2017). Library method: the immunoSEQ multiplex PCR assay. TCRdb provides this immuneACCESS table in a form limited to in-frame rearrangements. Some clones are lacking; in checked studies, under half of them reflect an unresolved V gene, and why the rest are absent is not known. The sample profile shows roughly 30,000 clones; less than 85% of them were found once. The ten largest clones take up roughly 0.4% of the sample. Sequenced input: naive CD8+ T cells from blood. Explained via the paper, the cell subset or site label denotes: CD45RA+ naive T cells. These receptor sequences come from a human donor in good health.

This clone turned up a few times. This chain connects TRBV15 to TRBJ1-5; D remains unclear. Deletions cut 0 bases from V and 3 bases from J, with 12 bases between. Germline V gene sequence: CDR1 LNHNV, CDR2 YYDKDF (reference sequence). This CDR3 is 16 amino acids long. CDR3 sequence (DNA): TGTGCCACCAGCAGAGATTCAAGAGGAGTCAATCAGCCCCAGCATTTT. Its protein is CATSRDSRGVNQPQHF. Using reference TRBV15 and TRBJ1-5 for the parts outside the CDR3, the full variable domain is DAMVIQNPRYQVTQFGKPVTLSCSQTLNHNVMYWYQQKSSQAPKLLFHYYDKDFNNEADTPDNFQSRRPNTSFCFLDIRSPGLGDTAMYLCATSRDSRGVNQPQHFGDGTRLSIL.

The rearrangement links TRBV13 to TRBJ2-1; 8 bases align to TRBD2. CDR3 length: 13 amino acids. Trimming cost V 4 bases and J 8 bases; bases outside gene matches: 4. The germline V gene has CDR1 PRHDT and CDR2 FYEKMQ (reference sequence). The CDR3 sequence is CASSSGRGDEQFF. CDR3 in DNA: TGTGCCAGCAGCTCCGGGCGGGGGGATGAGCAGTTCTTC.

The chain combines TRBV19 with TRBJ2-3; possible D gene TRBD1, 6 bases. V was shortened by 2 bases and J by 0 bases, with 18 bases between the two germline ends. The germline V gene has CDR1 LNHDA and CDR2 SQIVND (reference sequence). The CDR3 covers 18 residues. CDR3 sequence: CASSIIDRGGSSTDTQYF. Written as DNA, the CDR3 is TGTGCCAGTAGTATAATAGACAGAGGGGGTAGTAGCACAGATACGCAGTATTTT.

The V and J genes are TRBV27 and TRBJ2-3; 7 nucleotides agree with TRBD1. The CDR3 is made up of 14 amino acids. CDR1 is MNHEY and CDR2 is SMNVEV in the germline V gene (reference sequence). Trimming at V came to 5 bases and at J to 3 bases, leaving 5 bases not matched to a gene. CDR3 sequence: CASSGRQGTDTQYF. CDR3 nucleotide sequence: TGTGCCAGCAGTGGGAGACAGGGAACAGATACGCAGTATTTT.

The gene calls are TRBV9 and TRBJ2-3; the D gene is possibly TRBD2 (6 bases). Trimming pared 6 bases from V and 2 bases from J, leaving 13 bases between. Looked up from germline, CDR1 is SGDLS and CDR2 is YYNGEE. The length of the CDR3 is 14 residues. In nucleotides, the CDR3 is TGTGCCAGCACCGAGACTAGAGTCACAGATACGCAGTATTTT. It translates to CASTETRVTDTQYF.

This chain connects TRBV4-3 to TRBJ1-1; TRBD1 might be the D (5 bases). CDR3 length: 15 amino acids. V lost 4 bases to trimming and J lost 5 bases, with 17 bases between them. Germline CDR1 reads LGHNA; CDR2 reads YSLEER. CDR3 in amino acids: CASSPSTGGGTEAFF. The CDR3 DNA reads TGCGCCAGCAGCCCATCGACCGGGGGAGGTACTGAAGCTTTCTTT.